This T cell receptor (beta chain) emerged from a study of radiotherapy plus CTLA-4 blockade in lung cancer. Here immunoSEQ multiplex PCR was the method, and the copy in TCRdb shows in-frame clones only, minus some. Counted here are 95,000 to 150,000 clones, around 90% occurring once; the ten biggest clones make up more than 6.5%. On this clone: Antigen: not known.

Participants had chemo-refractory metastatic non-small-cell lung cancer and were treated with focal radiation plus ipilimumab CTLA-4 blockade. Study results and caveats: In blood, early T cell clone dynamics reportedly predicted response best, together with interferon-beta.

The sequence came from a human donor with non-small cell lung cancer that progressed on radiotherapy plus ipilimumab. The sample was peripheral blood, taken from a patient treated with radiotherapy plus ipilimumab.

CDR3 nucleotide sequence: TGTGCCAGCAGCTTGGCCAGGAACACAGATACGCAGTATTTT. Translation gives CASSLARNTDTQYF. The V gene is TRBV5-4, the J gene TRBJ2-3; D is uncertain. Germline lookup yields CDR1 SGHNT and CDR2 YYREEE (reference sequence). CDR3 length equals 14 residues. The ends were cut back, 0 bases at V and 2 bases at J, with 7 bases in the middle.